This entry lists 9 T cell receptor beta chains sequenced from one sample in a study of blood T cells in healthy people across ages. Then a second PCR, running roughly 7 to 11 cycles, was carried out with a sample-barcoded 5' primer and a J-beta primer mix. TCRdb processed the 5' RACE reads anew with MiXCR; each CDR3 protein has one entry. The data show 1.5 million to 2 million distinct CDR3 sequences, about two fifths seen once. The specimen sequenced was blood. These receptors all stem from a human donor in good health.

The chain joins TRBV27 to TRBJ2-2, with 7 bases identical to TRBD2. The V segment lost 7 bases and the J segment 1 base; nucleotides outside the gene matches: 6. This CDR3 is 15 amino acids long. CDR1 and CDR2 from the germline V gene are MNHEY and SMNVEV (reference sequence). The CDR3, as DNA: TGTGCCAGCAAGGACTGGGGGGGGAACACCGGGGAGCTGTTTTTT. Its translation is CASKDWGGNTGELFF.

This clonotype was seen more than once but under ten times. V is TRBV7-9 and J is TRBJ2-4; D call uncertain. Gene TRBJ2-5 matches the end of the DNA better, so the J call may be wrong. The V gene's germline CDR1 is SEHNR and CDR2 FQNEAQ (reference sequence). This CDR3 spans 13 amino acids. The CDR3 nucleotides are TGTGCCAGCAGCTTCTGGCCCCAAGAGACCCAGTACTTC. It encodes CASSFWPQETQYF.

The genes are TRBV6-1 and TRBJ2-5; the match to TRBD2 covers 12 bases. The J segment lost 6 bases and the V segment lost 10 bases, leaving 9 bases of the junction unmatched. This CDR3 spans 14 amino acids. The germline gives CDR1 MNHNS, CDR2 SASEGT. The CDR3 reads CANKRTSGAKTQYF. The CDR3 coding sequence is TGTGCCAACAAGCGGACTAGCGGGGCAAAGACCCAGTACTTC.

In this sample, this clonotype turned up a few times. The V call is TRBV24-1, the J call TRBJ1-5; no definite D call. Germline CDR1 and CDR2: KGHDR and SFDVKD. The CDR3 extends over 12 amino acids. V was clipped by 5 bases and J by 4 bases, with 5 bases between them. CDR3 sequence reads: CATSGENQPQHF. The CDR3 DNA reads TGTGCCACCAGTGGAGAAAATCAGCCCCAGCATTTT.

The rearrangement links TRBV29-1 to TRBJ2-5; D may correspond to TRBD1 or TRBD2 (7 bases each). The V end was cut by 6 bases, the J end by 4 bases, with 12 bases between. The CDR3 is 12 amino acids. Per the germline V gene, CDR1 is SQVTM and CDR2 is ANQGSEA. The CDR3: CSVQGGSETQYF. The CDR3 region has the DNA TGCAGCGTGCAGGGGGGGTCAGAGACCCAGTACTTC.

This clonotype was seen a few times. The chain links TRBV6-1 to TRBJ1-2, with 8 bases identical to TRBD1. CDR1 and CDR2 from the germline V gene are MNHNS and SASEGT. CDR3 length: 18 amino acids. Trimming took 4 bases from V and 4 from J; bases not matched to a gene: 17. The CDR3 protein is CASSGEIFQGAWSYGYTF. The CDR3 bases are TGTGCCAGCAGTGGAGAGATATTCCAGGGGGCTTGGAGCTATGGCTACACCTTC.

This clonotype has just a few counts. The rearrangement uses TRBV4-1 and TRBJ2-7; 9 positions match TRBD2. There are 18 residues in the CDR3. The germline gives CDR1 MGHRA, CDR2 YSYEKL. V trimming: 4 bases; J trimming: 0 bases; junction bases outside the gene matches: 13. The CDR3 region has the DNA TGCGCCAGCAGCCTTAGGGAGGCCGGGACTAGCTTCTCCTACGAGCAGTACTTC. Residues: CASSLREAGTSFSYEQYF.

This clonotype was recorded a few times. V is TRBV24-1 and J is TRBJ2-7; D remains ambiguous. Trimming removed 1 base at V and 1 base at J, with 13 bases between. This CDR3 comprises 16 residues. Germline assignment: CDR1 KGHDR and CDR2 SFDVKD. CDR3 DNA sequence: TGTGCCACCAGTGATTTCAGTCTCCCGACTTCCTACGAGCAGTACTTC. This translates into CATSDFSLPTSYEQYF.

The J gene is TRBJ2-5, the V gene TRBV5-1; either TRBD1 or TRBD2 may fit D (5 bases each). Trimming stripped 3 bases from V and 2 bases from J, with 11 bases between. Germline CDR1 reads SGHRS; CDR2 reads YFSETQ. The CDR3 has 14 amino acids. In DNA form, the CDR3 reads TGCGCCAGCAGCTCACGGGACCAACAAGAGACCCAGTACTTC. Protein product: CASSSRDQQETQYF.